This T cell receptor (beta chain) appears in the sequencing data of a study of shared clonotypes between healthy human individuals. V was shortened by 0 bases and J by 6 bases, with 15 bases between the two germline ends. The CDR3 consists of 16 residues. Germline V gives CDR1 SNHLY, CDR2 FYNNEI. Method: immunoSEQ multiplex PCR; TCRdb's copy keeps in-frame clones and lacks some. The repertoire holds 550,000 to 700,000 clones, with around four fifths as singletons. Study conclusions and caveats: In general, naive subsets displayed greater estimated richness than memory subsets did.

Comments on this clone: Its antigen is unidentified.

The source is a woman in her twenties or thirties in good health. The chain is built from TRBV2 and TRBJ1-5; no clear D gene. The specimen was memory CD4+ T cells sorted from blood. The subset here: CD45RA-negative fraction. The CDR3 DNA reads TGTGCCAGCAGTGAAGCGCTCGGAGGATTCGGTCAGCCCCAGCATTTT. Translation gives CASSEALGGFGQPQHF.